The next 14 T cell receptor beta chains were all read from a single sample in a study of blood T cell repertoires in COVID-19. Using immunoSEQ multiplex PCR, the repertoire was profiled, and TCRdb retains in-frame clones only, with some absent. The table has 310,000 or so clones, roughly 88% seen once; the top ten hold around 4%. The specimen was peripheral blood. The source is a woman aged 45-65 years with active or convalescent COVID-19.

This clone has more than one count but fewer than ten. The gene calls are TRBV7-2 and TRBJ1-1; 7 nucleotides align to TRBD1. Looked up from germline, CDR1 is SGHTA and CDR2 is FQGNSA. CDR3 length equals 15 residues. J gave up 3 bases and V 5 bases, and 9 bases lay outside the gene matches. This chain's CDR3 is CASSTRTGRDTEAFF. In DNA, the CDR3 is TGTGCCAGCAGCACCCGGACAGGAAGGGACACTGAAGCTTTCTTT.

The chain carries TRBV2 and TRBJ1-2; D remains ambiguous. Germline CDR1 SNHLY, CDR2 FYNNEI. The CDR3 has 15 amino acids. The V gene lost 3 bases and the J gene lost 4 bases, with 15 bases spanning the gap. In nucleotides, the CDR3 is TGTGCCAGCAGTGAGTACGAGAGTTCGGGCTATGGCTACACCTTC. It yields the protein CASSEYESSGYGYTF.

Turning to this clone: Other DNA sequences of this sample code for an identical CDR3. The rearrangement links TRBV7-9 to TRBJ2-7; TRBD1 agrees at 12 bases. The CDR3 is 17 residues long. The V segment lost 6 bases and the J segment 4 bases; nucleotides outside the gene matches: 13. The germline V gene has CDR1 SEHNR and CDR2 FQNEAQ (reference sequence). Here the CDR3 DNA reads TGTGCCAGCAGTTCCGGGACAGGGGGCGCCCAGGGGTACGAGCAGTACTTC. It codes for CASSSGTGGAQGYEQYF.

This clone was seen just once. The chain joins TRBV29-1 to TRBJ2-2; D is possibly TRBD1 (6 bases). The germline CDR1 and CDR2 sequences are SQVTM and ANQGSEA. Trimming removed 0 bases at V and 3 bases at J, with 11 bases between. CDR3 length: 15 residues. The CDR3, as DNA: TGCAGCGTTGAAGATACGGACAGATACACCGGGGAGCTGTTTTTT. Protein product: CSVEDTDRYTGELFF.

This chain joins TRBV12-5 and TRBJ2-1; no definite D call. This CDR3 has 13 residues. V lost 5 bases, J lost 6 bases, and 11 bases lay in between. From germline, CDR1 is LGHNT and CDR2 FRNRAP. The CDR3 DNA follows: TGTGCTAGTGGTCCGGCGCTAGTCAATGAGCAGTTCTTC. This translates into CASGPALVNEQFF. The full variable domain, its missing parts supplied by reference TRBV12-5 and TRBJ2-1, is DARVTQTPRHKVTEMGQEVTMRCQPILGHNTVFWYRQTMMQGLELLAYFRNRAPLDDSGMPKDRFSAEMPDATLATLKIQPSEPRDSAVYFCASGPALVNEQFFGPGTRLTVL.

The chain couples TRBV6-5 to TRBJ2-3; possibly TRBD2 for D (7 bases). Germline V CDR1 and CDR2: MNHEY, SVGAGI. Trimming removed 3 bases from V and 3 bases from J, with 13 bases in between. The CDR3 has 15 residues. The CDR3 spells CASSYRRGGTDTQYF. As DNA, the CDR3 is TGTGCCAGCAGTTATAGGAGGGGGGGTACAGATACGCAGTATTTT.

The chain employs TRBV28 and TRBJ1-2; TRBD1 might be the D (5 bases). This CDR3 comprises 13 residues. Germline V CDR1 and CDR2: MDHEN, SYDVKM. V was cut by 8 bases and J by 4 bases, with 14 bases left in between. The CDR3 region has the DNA TGTGCCAGCTCGGTCAGGGAGGTCTATGGCTACACCTTC. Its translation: CASSVREVYGYTF.

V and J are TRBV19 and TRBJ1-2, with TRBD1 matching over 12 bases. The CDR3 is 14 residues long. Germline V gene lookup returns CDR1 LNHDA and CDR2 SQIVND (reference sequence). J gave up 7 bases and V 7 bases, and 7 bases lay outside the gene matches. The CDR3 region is CASNPGQGAAGYTF. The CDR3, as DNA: TGTGCCAGTAATCCGGGACAGGGGGCGGCTGGCTACACCTTC. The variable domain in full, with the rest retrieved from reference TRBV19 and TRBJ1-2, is DGGITQSPKYLFRKEGQNVTLSCEQNLNHDAMYWYRQDPGQGLRLIYYSQIVNDFQKGDIAEGYSVSREKKESFPLTVTSAQKNPTAFYLCASNPGQGAAGYTFGSGTRLTVV.

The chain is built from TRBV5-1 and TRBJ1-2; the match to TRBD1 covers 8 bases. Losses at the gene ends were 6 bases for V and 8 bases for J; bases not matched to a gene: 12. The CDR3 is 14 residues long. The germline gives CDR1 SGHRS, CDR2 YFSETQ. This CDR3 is CASTYQGASEGYTF. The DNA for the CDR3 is TGCGCCAGCACCTACCAGGGGGCATCGGAGGGCTACACCTTC. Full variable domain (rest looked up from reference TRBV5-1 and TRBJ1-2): KAGVTQTPRYLIKTRGQQVTLSCSPISGHRSVSWYQQTPGQGLQFLFEYFSETQRNKGNFPGRFSGRQFSNSRSEMNVSTLELGDSALYLCASTYQGASEGYTFGSGTRLTVV.

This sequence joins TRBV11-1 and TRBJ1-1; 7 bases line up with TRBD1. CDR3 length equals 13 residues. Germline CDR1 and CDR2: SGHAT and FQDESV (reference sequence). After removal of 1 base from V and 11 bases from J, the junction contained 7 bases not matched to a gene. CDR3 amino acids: CASSLVEGASAFF. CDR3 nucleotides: TGTGCCAGCAGCTTAGTAGAGGGGGCTTCGGCTTTCTTT.

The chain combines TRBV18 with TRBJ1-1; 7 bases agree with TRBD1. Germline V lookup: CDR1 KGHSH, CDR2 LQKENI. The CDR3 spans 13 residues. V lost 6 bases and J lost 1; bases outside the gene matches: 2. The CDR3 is CASSSGGNTEAFF. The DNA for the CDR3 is TGTGCCAGCTCGTCAGGGGGGAACACTGAAGCTTTCTTT.

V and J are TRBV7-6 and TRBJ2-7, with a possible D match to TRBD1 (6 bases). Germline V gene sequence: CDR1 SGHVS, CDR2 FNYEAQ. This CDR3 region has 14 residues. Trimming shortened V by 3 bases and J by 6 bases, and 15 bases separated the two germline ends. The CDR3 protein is CASSFDRYVGEQYF. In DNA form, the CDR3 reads TGTGCCAGCAGCTTCGACAGGTATGTTGGCGAGCAGTACTTC.

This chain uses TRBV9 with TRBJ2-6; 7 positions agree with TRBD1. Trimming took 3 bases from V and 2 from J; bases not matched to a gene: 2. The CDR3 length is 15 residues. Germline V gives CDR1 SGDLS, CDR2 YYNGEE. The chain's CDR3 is CASSAQGAGANVLTF. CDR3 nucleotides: TGTGCCAGCAGCGCCCAGGGGGCTGGGGCCAACGTCCTGACTTTC. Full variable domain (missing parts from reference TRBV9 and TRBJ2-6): DSGVTQTPKHLITATGQRVTLRCSPRSGDLSVYWYQQSLDQGLQFLIQYYNGEERAKGNILERFSAQQFPDLHSELNLSSLELGDSALYFCASSAQGAGANVLTFGAGSRLTVL.

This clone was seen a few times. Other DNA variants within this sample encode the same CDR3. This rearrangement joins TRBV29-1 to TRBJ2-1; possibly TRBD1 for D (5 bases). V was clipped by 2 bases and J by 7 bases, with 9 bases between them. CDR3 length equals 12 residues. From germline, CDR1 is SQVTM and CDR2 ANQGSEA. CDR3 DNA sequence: TGCAGCGTTGAACAGGGTAAAAATGAGCAGTTCTTC. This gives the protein CSVEQGKNEQFF.